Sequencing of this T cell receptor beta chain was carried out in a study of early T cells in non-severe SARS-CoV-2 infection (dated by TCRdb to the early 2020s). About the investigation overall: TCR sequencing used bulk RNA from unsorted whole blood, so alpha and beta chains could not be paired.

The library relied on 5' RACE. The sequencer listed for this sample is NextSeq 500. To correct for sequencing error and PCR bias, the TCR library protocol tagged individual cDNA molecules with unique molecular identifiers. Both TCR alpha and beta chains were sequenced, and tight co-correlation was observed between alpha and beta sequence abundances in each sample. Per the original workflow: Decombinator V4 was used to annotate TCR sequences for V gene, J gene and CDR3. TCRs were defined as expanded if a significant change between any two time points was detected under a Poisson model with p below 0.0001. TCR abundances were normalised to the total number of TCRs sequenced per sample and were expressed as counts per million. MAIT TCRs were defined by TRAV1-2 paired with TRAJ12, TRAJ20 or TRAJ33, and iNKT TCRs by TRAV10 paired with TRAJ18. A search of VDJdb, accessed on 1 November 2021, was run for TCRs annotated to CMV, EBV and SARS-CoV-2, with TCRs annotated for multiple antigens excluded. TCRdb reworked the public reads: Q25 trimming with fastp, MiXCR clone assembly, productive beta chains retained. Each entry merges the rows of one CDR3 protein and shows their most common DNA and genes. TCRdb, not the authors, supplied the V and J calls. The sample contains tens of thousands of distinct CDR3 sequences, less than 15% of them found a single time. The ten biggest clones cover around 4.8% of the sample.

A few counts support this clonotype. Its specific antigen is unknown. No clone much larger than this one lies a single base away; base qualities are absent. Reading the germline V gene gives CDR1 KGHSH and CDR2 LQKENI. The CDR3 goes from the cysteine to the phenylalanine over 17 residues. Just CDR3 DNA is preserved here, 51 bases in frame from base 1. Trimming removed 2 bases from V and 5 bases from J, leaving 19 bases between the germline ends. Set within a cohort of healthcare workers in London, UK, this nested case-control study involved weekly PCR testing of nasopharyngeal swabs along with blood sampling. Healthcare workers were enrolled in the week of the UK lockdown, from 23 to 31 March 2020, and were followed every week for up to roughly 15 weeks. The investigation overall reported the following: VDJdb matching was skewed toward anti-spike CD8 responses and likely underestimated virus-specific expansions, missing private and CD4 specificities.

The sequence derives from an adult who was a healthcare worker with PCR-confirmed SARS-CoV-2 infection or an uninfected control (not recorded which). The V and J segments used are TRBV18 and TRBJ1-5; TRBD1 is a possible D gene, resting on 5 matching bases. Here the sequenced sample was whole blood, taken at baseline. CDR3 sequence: CASSPETQGPKYQPQHF. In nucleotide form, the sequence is TGTGCCAGCTCACCAGAGACTCAGGGTCCCAAGTATCAGCCCCAGCATTTT.